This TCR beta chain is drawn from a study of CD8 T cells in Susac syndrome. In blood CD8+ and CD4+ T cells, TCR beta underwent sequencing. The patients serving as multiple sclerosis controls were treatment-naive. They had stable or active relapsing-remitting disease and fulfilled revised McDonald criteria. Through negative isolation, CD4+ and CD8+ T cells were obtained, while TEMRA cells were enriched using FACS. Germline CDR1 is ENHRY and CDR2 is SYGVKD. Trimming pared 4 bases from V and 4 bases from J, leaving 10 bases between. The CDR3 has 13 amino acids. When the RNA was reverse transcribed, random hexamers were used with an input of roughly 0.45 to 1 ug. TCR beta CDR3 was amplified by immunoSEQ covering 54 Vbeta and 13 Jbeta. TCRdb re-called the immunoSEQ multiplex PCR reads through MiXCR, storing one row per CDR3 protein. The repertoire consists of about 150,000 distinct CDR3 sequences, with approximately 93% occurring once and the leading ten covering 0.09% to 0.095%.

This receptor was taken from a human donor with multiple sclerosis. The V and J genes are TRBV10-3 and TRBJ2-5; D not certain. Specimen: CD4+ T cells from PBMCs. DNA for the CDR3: TGTGCCATCAGTGGTCTGATGGGAGAGACCCAGTACTTC. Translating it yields CAISGLMGETQYF.